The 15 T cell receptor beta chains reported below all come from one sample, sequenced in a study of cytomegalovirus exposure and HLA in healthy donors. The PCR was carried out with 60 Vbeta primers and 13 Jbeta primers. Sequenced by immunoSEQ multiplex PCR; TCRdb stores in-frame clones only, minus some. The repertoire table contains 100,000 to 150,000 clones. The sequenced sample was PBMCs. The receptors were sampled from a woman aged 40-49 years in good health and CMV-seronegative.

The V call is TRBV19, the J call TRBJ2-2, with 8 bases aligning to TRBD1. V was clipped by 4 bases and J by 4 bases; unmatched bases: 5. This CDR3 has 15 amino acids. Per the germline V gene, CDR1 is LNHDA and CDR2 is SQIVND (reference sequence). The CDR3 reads CASSTGTGSTGELFF. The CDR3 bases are TGTGCCAGTAGTACCGGGACAGGTTCCACCGGGGAGCTGTTTTTT.

The CDR3 here is CASSHRSVRGASGYTF. As DNA, the CDR3 is TGTGCCAGCAGCCACCGGTCCGTCCGGGGGGCGAGTGGCTACACCTTC. The J gene is TRBJ1-2, the V gene TRBV7-8, with D perhaps TRBD1 (6 bases). The CDR3 sequence is 16 residues long. Germline loops: CDR1 SGHVS, CDR2 FQNEAQ. With 5 bases removed from V and 7 bases from J, the gap between germline ends came to 23 bases. The full variable domain, with the rest looked up from reference TRBV7-8 and TRBJ1-2, is GAGVSQSPRYKVAKRGQDVALRCDPISGHVSLFWYQQALGQGPEFLTYFQNEAQLDKSGLPSDRFFAERPEGSVSTLKIQRTQQEDSAVYLCASSHRSVRGASGYTFGSGTRLTVV.

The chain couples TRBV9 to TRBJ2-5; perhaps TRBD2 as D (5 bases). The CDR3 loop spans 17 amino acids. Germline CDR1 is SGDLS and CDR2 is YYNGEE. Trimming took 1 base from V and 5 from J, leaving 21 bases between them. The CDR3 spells CASSVSPGLHVRETQYF. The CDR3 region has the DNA TGTGCCAGCAGCGTAAGTCCCGGACTCCATGTTAGGGAGACCCAGTACTTC.

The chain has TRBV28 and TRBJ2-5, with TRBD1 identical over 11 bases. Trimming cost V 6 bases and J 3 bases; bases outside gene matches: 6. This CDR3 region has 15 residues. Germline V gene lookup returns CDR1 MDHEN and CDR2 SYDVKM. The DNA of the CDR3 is TGTGCCAGCAGCCAGGACAGGGGGCATGAAGAGACCCAGTACTTC. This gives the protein CASSQDRGHEETQYF. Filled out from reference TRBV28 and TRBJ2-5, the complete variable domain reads DVKVTQSSRYLVKRTGEKVFLECVQDMDHENMFWYRQDPGLGLRLIYFSYDVKMKEKGDIPEGYSVSREKKERFSLILESASTNQTSMYLCASSQDRGHEETQYFGPGTRLLVL.

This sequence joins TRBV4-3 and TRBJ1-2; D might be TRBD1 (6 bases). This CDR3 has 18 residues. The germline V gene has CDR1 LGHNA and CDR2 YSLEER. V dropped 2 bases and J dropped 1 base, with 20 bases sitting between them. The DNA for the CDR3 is TGCGCCAGCAGCCAACTTAGGGGGACGGGGATTAATAACTATGGCTACACCTTC. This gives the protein CASSQLRGTGINNYGYTF.

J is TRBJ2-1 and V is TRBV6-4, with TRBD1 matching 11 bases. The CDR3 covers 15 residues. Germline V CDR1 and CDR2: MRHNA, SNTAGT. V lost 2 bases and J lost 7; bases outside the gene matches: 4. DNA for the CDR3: TGTGCCAGCAGTGACGGGACAGGGGGTGTAAATGAGCAGTTCTTC. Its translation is CASSDGTGGVNEQFF.

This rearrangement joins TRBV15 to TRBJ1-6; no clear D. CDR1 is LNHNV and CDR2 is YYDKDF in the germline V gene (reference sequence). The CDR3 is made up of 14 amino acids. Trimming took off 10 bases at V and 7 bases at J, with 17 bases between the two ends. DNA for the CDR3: TGTGCCATCGAAAGTGGTAGCCTAAATTCACCCCTCCACTTT. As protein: CAIESGSLNSPLHF.

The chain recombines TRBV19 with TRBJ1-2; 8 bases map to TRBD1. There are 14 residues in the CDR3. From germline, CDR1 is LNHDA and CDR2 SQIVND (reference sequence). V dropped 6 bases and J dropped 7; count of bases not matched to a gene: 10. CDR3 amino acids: CASSSDRDLLGYTF. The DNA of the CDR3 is TGTGCCAGTAGCTCGGACAGGGACCTCCTTGGCTACACCTTC.

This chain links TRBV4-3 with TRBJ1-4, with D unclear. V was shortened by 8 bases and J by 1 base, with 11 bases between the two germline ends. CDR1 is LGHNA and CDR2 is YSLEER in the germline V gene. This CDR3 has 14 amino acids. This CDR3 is CASARTETNEKLFF. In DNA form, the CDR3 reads TGCGCCAGCGCTCGAACAGAAACTAATGAAAAACTGTTTTTT.

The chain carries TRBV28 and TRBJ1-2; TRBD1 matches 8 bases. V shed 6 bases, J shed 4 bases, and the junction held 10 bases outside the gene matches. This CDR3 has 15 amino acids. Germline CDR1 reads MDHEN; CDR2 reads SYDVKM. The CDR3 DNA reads TGTGCCAGCAGCCCGGCAGGGGGCGGACTCTATGGCTACACCTTC. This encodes CASSPAGGGLYGYTF.

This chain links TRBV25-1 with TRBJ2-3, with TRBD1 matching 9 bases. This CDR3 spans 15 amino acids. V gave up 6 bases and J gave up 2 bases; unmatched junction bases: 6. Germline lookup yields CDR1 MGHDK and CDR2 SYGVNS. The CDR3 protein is CASRRTGDITDTQYF. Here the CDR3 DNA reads TGTGCCAGCAGAAGGACAGGGGATATCACAGATACGCAGTATTTT.

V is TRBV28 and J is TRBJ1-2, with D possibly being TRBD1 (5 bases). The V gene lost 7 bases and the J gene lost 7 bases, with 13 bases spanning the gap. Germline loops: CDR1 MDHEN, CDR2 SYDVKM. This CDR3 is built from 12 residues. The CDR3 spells CASTRGIAGYTF. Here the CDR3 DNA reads TGTGCCAGCACTCGGGGGATCGCTGGCTACACCTTC.

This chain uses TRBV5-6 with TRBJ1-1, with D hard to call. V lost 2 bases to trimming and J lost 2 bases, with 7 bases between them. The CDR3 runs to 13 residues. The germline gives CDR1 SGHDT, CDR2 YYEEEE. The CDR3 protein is CASSFRLNTEAFF. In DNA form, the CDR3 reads TGTGCCAGCAGCTTCAGACTAAACACTGAAGCTTTCTTT.

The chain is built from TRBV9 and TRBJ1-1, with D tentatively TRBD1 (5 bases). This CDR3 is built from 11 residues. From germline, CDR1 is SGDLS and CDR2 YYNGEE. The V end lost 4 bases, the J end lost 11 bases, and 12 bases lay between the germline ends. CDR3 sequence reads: CASSPQAEAFF. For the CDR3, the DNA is TGTGCCAGCAGCCCACAGGCGGAGGCTTTCTTT.

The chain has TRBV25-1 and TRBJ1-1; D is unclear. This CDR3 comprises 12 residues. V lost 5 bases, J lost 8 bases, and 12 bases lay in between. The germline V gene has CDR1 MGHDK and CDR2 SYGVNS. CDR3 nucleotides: TGTGCCAGCAGTCTCGGACTGGGGGAAGCTTTCTTT. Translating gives CASSLGLGEAFF.